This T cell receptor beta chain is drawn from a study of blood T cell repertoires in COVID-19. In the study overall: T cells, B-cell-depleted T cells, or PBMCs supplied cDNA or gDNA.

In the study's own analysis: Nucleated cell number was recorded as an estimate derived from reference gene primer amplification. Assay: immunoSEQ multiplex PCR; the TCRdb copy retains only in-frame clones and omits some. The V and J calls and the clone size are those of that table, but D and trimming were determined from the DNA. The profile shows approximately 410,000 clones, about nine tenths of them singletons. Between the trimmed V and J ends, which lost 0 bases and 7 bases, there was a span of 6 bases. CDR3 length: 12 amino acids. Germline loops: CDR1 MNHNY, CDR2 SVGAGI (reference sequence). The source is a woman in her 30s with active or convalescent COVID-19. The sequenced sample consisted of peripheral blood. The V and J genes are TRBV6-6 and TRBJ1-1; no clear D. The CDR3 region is CASSYSSGEAFF. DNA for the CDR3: TGTGCCAGCAGTTACTCGAGCGGTGAAGCTTTCTTT.